This is a list of T cell receptor beta chains from one sample in a study of CD8 T cells in ankylosing spondylitis. TCRdb recomputed calls from the 5' RACE reads with MiXCR, one row per CDR3 protein. Among about 92,000 distinct CDR3 sequences listed, approximately 9% were seen once. Material for sequencing was blood, either unsorted or a sorted T cell fraction (not recorded which). All receptors derive from a male donor with ankylosing spondylitis or in good health (not recorded which). CDR3s include the opening cysteine and the closing phenylalanine or tryptophan. Each record gives: D gene, V gene, J gene, clone size, CDR3 DNA, CDR3 protein. A D gene is named only where the DNA matches it firmly. Only some rows state a clone size, as once, few, many or a class for expanded clones.

D: TRBD1; V: TRBV11-1; J: TRBJ2-1; size: many; DNA: TGTGCCAGCAGCTTATTAGTGGGACAGGGGTCGGTGCAGTTCTTC; CDR3: CASSLLVGQGSVQFF
D: NA; V: TRBV29-1; J: TRBJ2-2; size: many; DNA: TGCAGCGTTGTAGACACCAACACCGGGGAGCTGTTTTTT; CDR3: CSVVDTNTGELFF
D: NA; V: TRBV6-1; J: TRBJ2-7; size: many; DNA: TGTGCCAGCACCTTAGGTCTCGAGCAGTACTTC; CDR3: CASTLGLEQYF
D: NA; V: TRBV9; J: TRBJ2-1; size: many; DNA: TGTGCCAGCAGCGCAGAGACTTACAATGAGCAGTTCTTC; CDR3: CASSAETYNEQFF
D: TRBD1; V: TRBV12-3/TRBV12-4; J: TRBJ1-2; size: many; DNA: TGTGCCAGCACCGCAAGGGACAGCCTTCGCTACACCTTC; CDR3: CASTARDSLRYTF
D: NA; V: TRBV27; J: TRBJ2-7; size: many; DNA: TGTGCCAGCAGTTTATCCAGGGCCTCCGCCCCCTACGAGCAGTACTTC; CDR3: CASSLSRASAPYEQYF
D: NA; V: TRBV5-1; J: TRBJ2-1; size: NA; DNA: TGCGCCAGCAGCTTGGCGGCAGACTCCTACAATGAGCAGTTCTTC; CDR3: CASSLAADSYNEQFF
D: TRBD2; V: TRBV20-1; J: TRBJ2-3; size: many; DNA: TGCAGTGCTAGAGATCTAGCGGGGGACTTCACAGATACGCAGTATTTT; CDR3: CSARDLAGDFTDTQYF
D: TRBD1; V: TRBV6-4; J: TRBJ2-7; size: many; DNA: TGTGCCAGCAGTGACCAGCATCCAGGGGGCGAGCAGTACTTC; CDR3: CASSDQHPGGEQYF
D: NA; V: TRBV29-1; J: TRBJ1-2; size: many; DNA: TGCAGCGTCTCCCGGGCAGTGACGGAGAACTATGGCTACACCTTC; CDR3: CSVSRAVTENYGYTF
D: TRBD1; V: TRBV7-8; J: TRBJ1-5; size: many; DNA: TGTGCCAGCAGCTTAGTCTCGGACAGGGGGCAGCCCCAGCATTTT; CDR3: CASSLVSDRGQPQHF
D: NA; V: TRBV7-9; J: TRBJ2-7; size: many; DNA: TGTGCCAGCAGCTCCGGGACGCTCGAGCAGTACTTC; CDR3: CASSSGTLEQYF
D: NA; V: TRBV12-3/TRBV12-4; J: TRBJ1-2; size: NA; DNA: TGTGCCAGCAGTCCGGGAATCTATGGCTACACCTTC; CDR3: CASSPGIYGYTF
D: TRBD1; V: TRBV2; J: TRBJ2-7; size: many; DNA: TGTGCCAGCAGTACCGTCGGGACAGTCCGCTACGAGCAGTACTTC; CDR3: CASSTVGTVRYEQYF
D: TRBD1; V: TRBV10-3; J: TRBJ1-1; size: NA; DNA: TGTGCCATCAGTGAGTCTCAGGGGGGATGGAACACTGAAGCTTTCTTT; CDR3: CAISESQGGWNTEAFF
D: NA; V: TRBV9; J: TRBJ2-7; size: many; DNA: TGTGCCAGCAGCGTAGGGAGGGGCCGCTCCTACGAGCAGTACTTC; CDR3: CASSVGRGRSYEQYF
D: TRBD1; V: TRBV2; J: TRBJ2-5; size: few; DNA: TGTGCCAGCAGTGTGGGGACAGTTCCGACCCAGTACTTC; CDR3: CASSVGTVPTQYF
D: NA; V: TRBV11-2; J: TRBJ2-1; size: many; DNA: TGTGCCAGCAGCTTAGCACTAGTCGAGCAGTTCTTC; CDR3: CASSLALVEQFF
D: NA; V: TRBV7-9; J: TRBJ1-5; size: many; DNA: TGTGCCAGCAGCTTAGGGAATCAGCCCCAGCATTTT; CDR3: CASSLGNQPQHF
D: NA; V: TRBV29-1; J: TRBJ2-7; size: many; DNA: TGCAGCGTTGTATCACCGAAAACCTACGAGCAGTACTTC; CDR3: CSVVSPKTYEQYF
D: TRBD1; V: TRBV3-1; J: TRBJ2-2; size: NA; DNA: TGTGCCAGCAGCCAACACCTGGACAGGGAATGGGAGCTGTTTTTT; CDR3: CASSQHLDREWELFF
D: TRBD1; V: TRBV9; J: TRBJ2-7; size: NA; DNA: TGTGCCAGCAGCCCTGGACAGGGGGCATGGGAGCAGTACTTC; CDR3: CASSPGQGAWEQYF
D: TRBD2; V: TRBV6-6; J: TRBJ2-3; size: NA; DNA: TGTTCCAGCAGTCCCCCGAACCGACCACTAGCGGGGGGAACAGATACGCAGTATTTT; CDR3: CSSSPPNRPLAGGTDTQYF
D: NA; V: TRBV12-3/TRBV12-4; J: TRBJ2-3; size: many; DNA: TGTGCCAGCACCGACCCCGGGGATACGCAGTATTTT; CDR3: CASTDPGDTQYF
D: TRBD2; V: TRBV28; J: TRBJ2-3; size: NA; DNA: TGTGCCAGCAGTTTATTTGGCGGGGGGGAACAGCGTACGCAGTATTTT; CDR3: CASSLFGGGEQRTQYF
D: TRBD2; V: TRBV3-1; J: TRBJ2-1; size: few; DNA: TGTGCCAGCAGCGAGCCTAGCGGGGGGGCGACAAATGAGCAGTTCTTC; CDR3: CASSEPSGGATNEQFF
D: NA; V: TRBV18; J: TRBJ2-3; size: NA; DNA: TGTGCCAGCTCACCACCGGGGGCCCCAGATACGCAGTATTTT; CDR3: CASSPPGAPDTQYF
D: NA; V: TRBV7-3; J: TRBJ2-3; size: few; DNA: TGTGCCAGCAGCGGGGGTACACACACAGATACGCAGTATTTT; CDR3: CASSGGTHTDTQYF
D: NA; V: TRBV27; J: TRBJ2-1; size: NA; DNA: TGTGCCAGCAGCCAGACCCCGCAGGGTTCCAATGAGCAGTTCTTC; CDR3: CASSQTPQGSNEQFF
D: NA; V: TRBV29-1; J: TRBJ2-3; size: many; DNA: TGCAGCGTTGTTTCCTCCGGCCCCTCGATGACAGATACGCAGTATTTT; CDR3: CSVVSSGPSMTDTQYF
D: NA; V: TRBV3-1; J: TRBJ2-3; size: many; DNA: TGTGCCAGCAGCCAAGATGAGAGGGGTACGCAGTATTTT; CDR3: CASSQDERGTQYF
D: TRBD2; V: TRBV29-1; J: TRBJ2-5; size: many; DNA: TGCAGCGTTGAGGGGACTAGCGGACAAGAGACCCAGTACTTC; CDR3: CSVEGTSGQETQYF
D: NA; V: TRBV13; J: TRBJ2-7; size: many; DNA: TGTGCCAGCAGCTTGATTCAAGGCGACGAGCAGTACTTC; CDR3: CASSLIQGDEQYF
D: NA; V: TRBV9; J: TRBJ2-2; size: NA; DNA: TGTGCCAGCAGCGCCGACCCGGGCGACCGAGGGGAGCTGTTTTTT; CDR3: CASSADPGDRGELFF
D: NA; V: TRBV5-1; J: TRBJ2-3; size: many; DNA: TGCGCCAGCAGCTTGGATGGAGATACGCAGTATTTT; CDR3: CASSLDGDTQYF
D: NA; V: TRBV12-3/TRBV12-4; J: TRBJ2-7; size: many; DNA: TGTGCCAGCAGTTTAGAACTCTACGAGCAGTACTTC; CDR3: CASSLELYEQYF
D: TRBD2; V: TRBV20-1; J: TRBJ2-1; size: many; DNA: TGCAGTGCTAGAGAGTTGGCTAGCGGGGGGTTTAACAATGAGCAGTTCTTC; CDR3: CSARELASGGFNNEQFF
D: NA; V: TRBV3-1; J: TRBJ2-2; size: many; DNA: TGTGCCAGCGTTCGACAGTACACCGGGGAGCTGTTTTTT; CDR3: CASVRQYTGELFF
D: TRBD1; V: TRBV6-5; J: TRBJ2-7; size: medium-sized; DNA: TGTGCCAGCAGGGGGATCGGACAGGGGAAGGGCTCCTACGAGCAGTACTTC; CDR3: CASRGIGQGKGSYEQYF
D: NA; V: TRBV28; J: TRBJ2-5; size: NA; DNA: TGTGCCAGCAGTGGGGCCCCGTTTTTGGAGACCCAGTACTTC; CDR3: CASSGAPFLETQYF
D: TRBD2; V: TRBV5-5; J: TRBJ2-1; size: many; DNA: TGTGCCAGCAGCTTGGTACTAGCGGGGGACAATGAGCAGTTCTTC; CDR3: CASSLVLAGDNEQFF
D: TRBD1; V: TRBV15; J: TRBJ2-7; size: many; DNA: TGTGCCACCAGCGAGGCCGACAGGGGCTCCTACGAGCAGTACTTC; CDR3: CATSEADRGSYEQYF
D: TRBD1; V: TRBV5-6; J: TRBJ1-4; size: NA; DNA: TGTGCCAGCAGCTCGGGCGACCAGGGGGCGGGTGAAAAACTGTTTTTT; CDR3: CASSSGDQGAGEKLFF
D: NA; V: TRBV7-9; J: TRBJ2-1; size: many; DNA: TGTGCCAGCAGCTTAGGGCTAGCGCTTTTGGATGAGCAGTTCTTC; CDR3: CASSLGLALLDEQFF
D: TRBD2; V: TRBV6-1; J: TRBJ2-2; size: many; DNA: TGTGCCAGCAGCCAACCTAGCGGAATGAACACCGGGGAGCTGTTTTTT; CDR3: CASSQPSGMNTGELFF
D: NA; V: TRBV29-1; J: TRBJ2-7; size: many; DNA: TGCAGCGTCGAACTCCAGGGATTCTACGAGCAGTACTTC; CDR3: CSVELQGFYEQYF
D: NA; V: TRBV29-1; J: TRBJ2-7; size: many; DNA: TGCAGCGTTGAAGCCAGCGAAGAGCAGTACTTC; CDR3: CSVEASEEQYF
D: TRBD1; V: TRBV5-1; J: TRBJ1-3; size: NA; DNA: TGCGCCAGCAGCTGGACAGGGGCTGGAAACACCATATATTTT; CDR3: CASSWTGAGNTIYF
D: NA; V: TRBV5-6; J: TRBJ2-5; size: many; DNA: TGTGCCAGCAGCCCGATAGCGGAGCCGGGCGAGACCCAGTACTTC; CDR3: CASSPIAEPGETQYF